These T cell receptor beta chains were read from a single sample in a study of T cells after posttransplantation cyclophosphamide. Sequencing was performed with immunoSEQ multiplex PCR; in TCRdb, only in-frame clones are kept and a portion is missing. Captured here are about 25,000 clones, none seen once; the top ten comprise about 1.8%. The sample in question was PBMCs, obtained after allogeneic stem cell transplant with posttransplant cyclophosphamide. The receptors derive from a male patient aged 18 to 29 who received an allogeneic stem cell transplant from a related donor, was CMV-positive, and had no GVHD. Some T cells may be graft donor cells. Both conserved end residues are part of each CDR3. Fields, in order: CDR3 length, J gene, clone size, V gene, D gene, CDR3 DNA, CDR3 protein. D genes are given only for firm matches. Size is stated for part of the rows, as once, few or many counts, or as a class when the clone is expanded.

16	TRBJ2-5	many	TRBV11-2	TRBD2	TGTGCCAGCAGCTTGTGGACTAGCGGGGGACAAGAGACCCAGTACTTC	CASSLWTSGGQETQYF
13	TRBJ2-7	many	TRBV2	TRBD1	TGTGCCAGCAGGCCGGGACAGGGGTACGAGCAGTACTTC	CASRPGQGYEQYF
13	TRBJ2-5	many	TRBV10-1	TRBD1	TGCGCCAGCAGTGGGACAGGGAGGGAGACCCAGTACTTC	CASSGTGRETQYF
15	TRBJ1-2	many	TRBV28	-	TGTGCCAGCAGTTTAGGGTGGCAGGGATACTATGGCTACACCTTC	CASSLGWQGYYGYTF
13	TRBJ2-3	-	TRBV5-1	TRBD2	TGCGCCAGCGGGGAGGGATCCACAGATACGCAGTATTTT	CASGEGSTDTQYF
17	TRBJ2-2	many	TRBV4-2	-	TGTGCCAGCAGCCAACGTGCGGGTTTTGAAAACACCGGGGAGCTGTTTTTT	CASSQRAGFENTGELFF
16	TRBJ2-5	-	TRBV5-6	-	TGTGCCAGCAGCTTTGGGGGGGGGCAGGGGAAAGAGACCCAGTACTTC	CASSFGGGQGKETQYF
16	TRBJ2-7	many	TRBV6-6	TRBD1	TGTGCCAGCACCAAGCTCGGACAGGGGAAGGACTACGAGCAGTACTTC	CASTKLGQGKDYEQYF
13	TRBJ2-5	many	TRBV7-7	-	TGTGCCAGCAGCTCAGACAGCCAAGAGACCCAGTACTTC	CASSSDSQETQYF
15	TRBJ2-5	many	TRBV7-9	TRBD2	TGTGCCAGCAGCTTAGCGGCGGGGGGGGGAGAGACCCAGTACTTC	CASSLAAGGGETQYF
17	TRBJ2-1	many	TRBV4-3	TRBD1	TGCGCCAGCAGCCAAGATAGGGAAACAGGGGTTTACAATGAGCAGTTCTTC	CASSQDRETGVYNEQFF
14	TRBJ1-5	many	TRBV10-3	-	TGTGCCATAAAAGCCCCAGGGTCGGCTCAGCCCCAGCATTTT	CAIKAPGSAQPQHF
14	TRBJ2-5	many	TRBV6-5	TRBD1	TGTGCCAGCAGTTTTTATGAGGGGGCGGTTTCCCAGTACTTC	CASSFYEGAVSQYF
12	TRBJ1-1	many	TRBV21-1	-	TGTGCCAGCAGCATCAGGGGAACTGAAGCTTTCTTT	CASSIRGTEAFF
18	TRBJ2-5	few	TRBV2	TRBD2	TGTGCCAGCGGCGGAACAGGACTAGGGCTAGCGGGCGCAGAGACCCAGTACTTC	CASGGTGLGLAGAETQYF
15	TRBJ1-3	many	TRBV7-2	-	TGTGCCAGCAGACAGGGTGCTCCTTCTGGAAACACCATATATTTT	CASRQGAPSGNTIYF
16	TRBJ1-2	many	TRBV11-2	-	TGTGCCAGCAGCTCCTACCGCCGGCAGGGAAACTATGGCTACACCTTC	CASSSYRRQGNYGYTF
15	TRBJ1-1	many	TRBV4-1	-	TGCGCCAGCAGCCATCTCAAATCCAGTTACACTGAAGCTTTCTTT	CASSHLKSSYTEAFF
20	TRBJ2-3	many	TRBV9	TRBD2	TGTGCCAGCAGCGTAGCTTGGGGGACTAGCGGGGGGGCCGGCACAGATACGCAGTATTTT	CASSVAWGTSGGAGTDTQYF
16	TRBJ1-6	many	TRBV13	-	TGTGCCAGCAGCTACAGGGAGAGCTCCTATAATTCACCCCTCCACTTT	CASSYRESSYNSPLHF
16	TRBJ2-2	many	TRBV5-4	-	TGTGCCAGCAGCTCCCGTCGGGGAGCCGACTCCGGGGAGCTGTTTTTT	CASSSRRGADSGELFF
16	TRBJ1-5	many	TRBV2	-	TGTGCCAGCAAGTTGTTTAGGGGTGCGGGCAATCAGCCCCAGCATTTT	CASKLFRGAGNQPQHF
14	TRBJ2-1	many	TRBV7-2	-	TGTGCCAGCAGCTTACGGCAGGCACGCAATGAGCAGTTCTTC	CASSLRQARNEQFF
13	TRBJ1-2	many	TRBV7-9	-	TGTGCCAGCAGCTTGAGGGATCACTATGGCTACACCTTC	CASSLRDHYGYTF
16	TRBJ1-2	many	TRBV6-1	TRBD1	TGTGCCAGCAGTGACCACGGGGACAGGGACCTCTATGGCTACACCTTC	CASSDHGDRDLYGYTF
12	TRBJ2-7	many	TRBV28	-	TGTGCCAGCGGACACTGGGACTACGAGCAGTACTTC	CASGHWDYEQYF
15	TRBJ2-2	many	TRBV27	TRBD2	TGTGCCAGCAGTTCCCCACTGGCGGGGGCCGGGGAGCTGTTTTTT	CASSSPLAGAGELFF
12	TRBJ1-1	many	TRBV29-1	-	TGCAGCGTCGGACAGACCAACACTGAAGCTTTCTTT	CSVGQTNTEAFF